This T cell receptor beta chain was profiled in a study of T-cell reconstitution after alpha-beta-depleted transplantation in children. Unique molecular identifiers were used in preparing the TCRbeta library. MiXCR, applied by TCRdb to the PCR reads, yields one record per CDR3 protein. The table records a few hundred thousand distinct CDR3 sequences, around 13% of them present only once. Notes on the study in general: One year post-transplant, T-cell counts and diversity were largely derived from T cells produced anew. There were some patients whose high TCRbeta diversity at day 60 came from surviving recipient T cells and thymic progenitors. Two months or so post-transplant, alpha-beta T cells reportedly derived from several hundred expanded graft clones.

In germline, CDR1 is SEHNR, CDR2 FQNEAQ (reference sequence). The CDR3 covers 10 residues. Trimming cost V 1 base and J 11 bases, with 3 bases left between them. Comments on this clonotype: The target antigen is unknown. This may arise from a read error, as a much more abundant clone is one base away.

The source was PBMCs, mostly from graft donor cells, collected 360 days after TCRalphabeta/CD19-depleted stem cell transplant. V usage is TRBV7-9 and J usage is TRBJ2-1; D gene unclear. The receptor was derived from a male patient aged 10-17 years who had a stem cell transplant for acute myeloid leukemia, so the T cells may come from the graft donor. Written as DNA, the CDR3 is TGTGCCAGCAGCTTAGATAAGCAGTTCTTC. This translates into CASSLDKQFF.